The 7 T cell receptor beta chains below come from one sample, sequenced in a study of beta chain features in type 1 diabetes. cDNA synthesis used the whole RNA isolate, giving expressed TCRB sequences. The data were produced by immunoSEQ multiplex PCR, yet TCRdb's version contains in-frame clones alone and is incomplete. The sample includes roughly 170,000 clones, about an eighth of them seen just once. The sample comprised central memory CD4+ T cells from blood. These receptors originate from a woman younger than 35 in good health.

A few counts support this clone. This chain connects TRBV7-3 to TRBJ2-4; 7 nucleotides match TRBD2. Germline-derived CDR1 and CDR2 are SGHTA and FQGTGA. J gave up 4 bases and V 6 bases, and 15 bases lay outside the gene matches. The CDR3 is made up of 17 amino acids. CDR3 DNA: TGTGCCAGCAGTCAGGGAGGCGGCGGGAGATCAAAAAACATTCAGTACTTC. It translates to CASSQGGGGRSKNIQYF.

This clone was seen more than once but under ten times. The chain has TRBV4-3 and TRBJ2-3, with 8 bases lining up with TRBD2. CDR3 length equals 16 residues. Trimming at V came to 0 bases and at J to 1 base, leaving 3 bases not matched to a gene. From germline, CDR1 is LGHNA and CDR2 YSLEER. CDR3 amino acids: CASSQEYGGGTDTQYF. In DNA form, the CDR3 reads TGCGCCAGCAGCCAAGAGTACGGGGGGGGCACAGATACGCAGTATTTT.

This clone was picked up a small number of times. The chain joins TRBV7-3 to TRBJ2-3, with D uncertain. The length of the CDR3 is 13 residues. Germline CDR1 and CDR2: SGHTA and FQGTGA. V lost 2 bases to trimming and J lost 4 bases, with 7 bases between them. CDR3 in amino acids: CASSLGGSDTQYF. CDR3 sequence (DNA): TGTGCCAGCAGCTTAGGCGGATCAGATACGCAGTATTTT.

The CDR3 loop is CASSPRTVATDTQYF. The CDR3 DNA reads as TGTGCCAGCAGCCCGCGCACCGTAGCAACAGATACGCAGTATTTT. The gene calls are TRBV5-4 and TRBJ2-3; D is unclear. Trimming took off 4 bases at V and 3 bases at J, with 15 bases between the two ends. Germline V gene sequence: CDR1 SGHNT, CDR2 YYREEE (reference sequence). The CDR3 contains 15 residues.

This clone has just a few counts. The chain carries TRBV2 and TRBJ1-5; 12 bases match TRBD1. This CDR3 has 15 amino acids. V was clipped by 6 bases and J by 3 bases; unmatched bases: 3. Germline V gene data show CDR1 as SNHLY and CDR2 as FYNNEI. The CDR3 sequence is CASRGQGALNQPQHF. The CDR3 bases are TGTGCCAGCAGGGGACAGGGGGCCCTCAATCAGCCCCAGCATTTT.

In its sample, this clone was seen a few times. The chain has TRBV11-2 and TRBJ2-1; 11 bases map to TRBD1. The CDR3 is 15 residues long. Germline trimming cut 2 bases from V and 8 bases from J; bases unmatched to any gene: 5. CDR1 is SGHAT, CDR2 FQNNGV, per germline. CDR3 in DNA: TGTGCCAGCAGCTTATGGACAGGGGGCACGGATGAGCAGTTCTTC. Translated: CASSLWTGGTDEQFF.

This sequence joins TRBV30 and TRBJ1-5; 7 nucleotides line up with TRBD1. Germline V gives CDR1 GTSNPN, CDR2 SVGIG (reference sequence). Trimming cost V 3 bases and J 6 bases; bases outside gene matches: 5. The CDR3 has 13 amino acids. The CDR3 DNA reads TGTGCCTGGAGCTCAGGGGGAACTCAGCCCCAGCATTTT. It is translated as CAWSSGGTQPQHF.